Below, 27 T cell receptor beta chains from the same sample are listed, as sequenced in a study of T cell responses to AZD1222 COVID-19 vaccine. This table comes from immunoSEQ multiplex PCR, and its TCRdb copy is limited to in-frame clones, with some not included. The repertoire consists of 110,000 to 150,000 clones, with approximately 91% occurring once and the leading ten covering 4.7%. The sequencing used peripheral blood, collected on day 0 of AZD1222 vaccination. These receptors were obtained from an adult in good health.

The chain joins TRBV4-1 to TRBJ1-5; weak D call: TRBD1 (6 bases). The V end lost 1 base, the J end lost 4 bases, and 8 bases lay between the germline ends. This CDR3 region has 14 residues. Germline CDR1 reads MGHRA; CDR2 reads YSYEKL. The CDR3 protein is CASSQVTGNQPQHF. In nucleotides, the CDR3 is TGCGCCAGCAGCCAAGTTACAGGGAATCAGCCCCAGCATTTT.

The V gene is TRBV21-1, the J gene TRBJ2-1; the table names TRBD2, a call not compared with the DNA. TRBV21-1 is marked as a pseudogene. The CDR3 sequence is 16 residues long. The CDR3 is CASSNNFKGSGNEQFF. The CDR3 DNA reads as TGTGCCAGCAGCAATAATTTCAAGGGTAGCGGCAATGAGCAGTTCTTC.

The CDR3, as DNA: TGTGCCAGCAGCCTTGACAGGGTGGCAGATACGCAGTATTTT. Its translation is CASSLDRVADTQYF. The rearrangement uses TRBV7-2 and TRBJ2-3, with 7 bases identical to TRBD1. Trimming cost V 5 bases and J 4 bases; bases outside gene matches: 6. The CDR3 has 14 amino acids. Germline V gene sequence: CDR1 SGHTA, CDR2 FQGNSA. The variable domain in full, completed from reference TRBV7-2 and TRBJ2-3, reads GAGVSQSPSNKVTEKGKDVELRCDPISGHTALYWYRQSLGQGLEFLIYFQGNSAPDKSGLPSDRFSAERTGGSVSTLTIQRTQQEDSAVYLCASSLDRVADTQYFGPGTRLTVL.

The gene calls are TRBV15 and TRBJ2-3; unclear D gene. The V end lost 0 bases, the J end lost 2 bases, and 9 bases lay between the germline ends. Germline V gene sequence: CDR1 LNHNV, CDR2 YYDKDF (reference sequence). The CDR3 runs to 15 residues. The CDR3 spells CATSRDVGTTDTQYF. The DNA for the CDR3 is TGTGCCACCAGCAGAGATGTGGGAACCACAGATACGCAGTATTTT.

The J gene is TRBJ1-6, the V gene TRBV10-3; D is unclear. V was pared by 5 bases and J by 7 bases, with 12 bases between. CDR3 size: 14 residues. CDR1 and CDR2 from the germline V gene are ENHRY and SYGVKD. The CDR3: CAISSEGGNSPLHF. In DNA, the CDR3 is TGTGCCATCAGTTCGGAGGGCGGGAATTCACCCCTCCACTTT.

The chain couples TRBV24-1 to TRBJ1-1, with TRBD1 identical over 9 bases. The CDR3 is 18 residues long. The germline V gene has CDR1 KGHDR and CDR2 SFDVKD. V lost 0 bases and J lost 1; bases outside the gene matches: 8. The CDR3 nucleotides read TGTGCCACCAGTGATTTGGCACAGGGGGCGCGGAAGAACACTGAAGCTTTCTTT. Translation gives CATSDLAQGARKNTEAFF.

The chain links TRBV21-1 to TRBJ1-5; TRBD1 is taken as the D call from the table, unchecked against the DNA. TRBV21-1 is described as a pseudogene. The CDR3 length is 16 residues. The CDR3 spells CASSKAAGGSNQPQHF. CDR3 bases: TGTGCCAGCAGCAAAGCAGCAGGGGGAAGCAATCAGCCCCAGCATTTT.

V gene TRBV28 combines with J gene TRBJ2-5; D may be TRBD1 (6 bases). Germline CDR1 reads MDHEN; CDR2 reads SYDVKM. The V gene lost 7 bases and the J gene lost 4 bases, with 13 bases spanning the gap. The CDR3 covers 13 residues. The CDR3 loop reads CASMGQLGETQYF. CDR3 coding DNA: TGTGCCAGCATGGGACAACTAGGAGAGACCCAGTACTTC.

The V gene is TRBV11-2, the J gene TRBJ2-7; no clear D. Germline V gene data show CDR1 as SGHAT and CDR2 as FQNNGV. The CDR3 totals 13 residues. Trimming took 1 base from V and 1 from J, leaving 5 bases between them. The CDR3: CASSLGGSYEQYF. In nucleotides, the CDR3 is TGTGCCAGCAGCTTAGGGGGTTCCTACGAGCAGTACTTC.

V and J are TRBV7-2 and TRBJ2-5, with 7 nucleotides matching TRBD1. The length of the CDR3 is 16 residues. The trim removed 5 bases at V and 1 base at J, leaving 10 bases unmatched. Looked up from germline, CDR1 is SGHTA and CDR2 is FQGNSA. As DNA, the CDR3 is TGTGCCAGCAGCCTAACTGCTCAGGGGGTCCAAGAGACCCAGTACTTC. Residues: CASSLTAQGVQETQYF. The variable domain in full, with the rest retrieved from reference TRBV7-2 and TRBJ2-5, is GAGVSQSPSNKVTEKGKDVELRCDPISGHTALYWYRQSLGQGLEFLIYFQGNSAPDKSGLPSDRFSAERTGGSVSTLTIQRTQQEDSAVYLCASSLTAQGVQETQYFGPGTRLLVL.

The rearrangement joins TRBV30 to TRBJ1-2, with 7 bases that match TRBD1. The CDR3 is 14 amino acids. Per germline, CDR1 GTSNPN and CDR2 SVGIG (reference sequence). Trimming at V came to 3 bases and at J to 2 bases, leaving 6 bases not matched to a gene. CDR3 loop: CAWRVLRGNYGYTF. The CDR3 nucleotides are TGTGCCTGGAGGGTCCTCAGGGGGAACTATGGCTACACCTTC.

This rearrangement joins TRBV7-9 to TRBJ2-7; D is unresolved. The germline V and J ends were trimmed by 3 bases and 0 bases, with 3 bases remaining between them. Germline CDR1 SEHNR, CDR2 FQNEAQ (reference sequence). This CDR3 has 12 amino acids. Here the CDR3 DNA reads TGTGCCAGCAGCTTTCTCTCCTACGAGCAGTACTTC. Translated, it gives CASSFLSYEQYF.

CDR3 DNA sequence: TGTGCCTGGAGTGTAGACGGCTATAATTCACCCCTCCACTTT. It yields the protein CAWSVDGYNSPLHF. V usage is TRBV30 and J usage is TRBJ1-6; D not certain. The CDR3 loop spans 14 amino acids. Germline CDR1 reads GTSNPN; CDR2 reads SVGIG (reference sequence). Trimming cost V 0 bases and J 3 bases, with 6 bases left between them.

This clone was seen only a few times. Here the CDR3 reads CASSPPSYEQYF. The CDR3 DNA is TGTGCCAGCTCCCCTCCCTCCTACGAGCAGTACTTC. The rearrangement uses TRBV18 and TRBJ2-7, with D hard to call. Trimming cost V 6 bases and J 0 bases, with 6 bases left between them. CDR1 and CDR2 from the germline V gene are KGHSH and LQKENI. This CDR3 has 12 amino acids.

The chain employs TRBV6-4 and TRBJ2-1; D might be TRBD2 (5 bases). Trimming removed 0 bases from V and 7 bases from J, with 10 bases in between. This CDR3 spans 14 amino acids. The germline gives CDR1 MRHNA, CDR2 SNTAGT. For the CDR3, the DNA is TGTGCCAGCAGTGACTCGAATCGAGGGAATGAGCAGTTCTTC. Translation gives CASSDSNRGNEQFF.

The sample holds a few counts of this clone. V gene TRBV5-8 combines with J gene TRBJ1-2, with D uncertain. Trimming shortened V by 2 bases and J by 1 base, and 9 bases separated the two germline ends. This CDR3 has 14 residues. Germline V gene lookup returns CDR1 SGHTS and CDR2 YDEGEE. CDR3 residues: CASSLKQDNYGYTF. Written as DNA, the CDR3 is TGTGCCAGCAGCTTAAAGCAGGATAACTATGGCTACACCTTC.

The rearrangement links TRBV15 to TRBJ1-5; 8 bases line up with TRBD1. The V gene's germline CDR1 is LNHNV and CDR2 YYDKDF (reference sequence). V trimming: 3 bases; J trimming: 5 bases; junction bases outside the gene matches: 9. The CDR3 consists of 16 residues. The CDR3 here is CATSRTGDGGDQPQHF. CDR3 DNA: TGTGCCACCAGCAGGACAGGGGACGGAGGGGATCAGCCCCAGCATTTT.

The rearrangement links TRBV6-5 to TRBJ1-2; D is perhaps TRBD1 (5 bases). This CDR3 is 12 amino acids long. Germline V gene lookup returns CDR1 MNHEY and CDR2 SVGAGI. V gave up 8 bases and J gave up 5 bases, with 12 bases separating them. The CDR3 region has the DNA TGTGCCAGCCCTTTGGGGGGTTATGGCTACACCTTC. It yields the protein CASPLGGYGYTF.

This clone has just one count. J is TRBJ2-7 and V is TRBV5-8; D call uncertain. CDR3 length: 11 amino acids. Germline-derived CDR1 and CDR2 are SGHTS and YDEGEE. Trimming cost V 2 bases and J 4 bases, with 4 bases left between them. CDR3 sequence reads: CASSFHYEQYF. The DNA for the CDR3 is TGTGCCAGCAGCTTCCATTACGAGCAGTACTTC.

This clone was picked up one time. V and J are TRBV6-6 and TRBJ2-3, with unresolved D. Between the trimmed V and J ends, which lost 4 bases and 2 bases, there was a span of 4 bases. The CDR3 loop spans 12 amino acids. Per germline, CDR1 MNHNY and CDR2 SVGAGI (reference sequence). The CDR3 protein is CASSSHTDTQYF. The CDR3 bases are TGTGCCAGCAGTTCGCACACAGATACGCAGTATTTT.

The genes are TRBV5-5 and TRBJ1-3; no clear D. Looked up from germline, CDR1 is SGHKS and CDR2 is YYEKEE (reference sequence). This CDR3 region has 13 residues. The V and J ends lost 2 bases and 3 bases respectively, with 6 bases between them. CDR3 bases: TGTGCCAGCAGCTTACAGAGTGGAAACACCATATATTTT. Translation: CASSLQSGNTIYF.

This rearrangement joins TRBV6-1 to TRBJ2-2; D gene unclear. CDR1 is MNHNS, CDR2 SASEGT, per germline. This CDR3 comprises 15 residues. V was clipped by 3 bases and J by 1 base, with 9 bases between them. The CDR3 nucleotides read TGTGCCAGCAGTGACCGAGTAGAGAACACCGGGGAGCTGTTTTTT. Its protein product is CASSDRVENTGELFF.

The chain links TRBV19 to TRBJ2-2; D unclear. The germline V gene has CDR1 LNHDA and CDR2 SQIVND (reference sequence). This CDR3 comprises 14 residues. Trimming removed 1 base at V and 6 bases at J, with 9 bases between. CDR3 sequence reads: CASSIAPTPGELFF. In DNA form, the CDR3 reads TGTGCCAGTAGTATAGCACCGACGCCCGGGGAGCTGTTTTTT.

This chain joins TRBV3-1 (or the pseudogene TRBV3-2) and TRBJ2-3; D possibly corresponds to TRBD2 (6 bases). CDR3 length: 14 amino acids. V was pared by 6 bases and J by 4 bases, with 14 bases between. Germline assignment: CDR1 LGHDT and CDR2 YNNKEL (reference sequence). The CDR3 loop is CASSLLARADTQYF. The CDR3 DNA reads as TGTGCCAGCAGTCTCCTAGCGCGCGCAGATACGCAGTATTTT.

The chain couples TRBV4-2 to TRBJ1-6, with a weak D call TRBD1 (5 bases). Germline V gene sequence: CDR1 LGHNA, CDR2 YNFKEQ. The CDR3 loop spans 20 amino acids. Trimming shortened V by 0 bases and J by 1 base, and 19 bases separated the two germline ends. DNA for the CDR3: TGTGCCAGCAGCCAAGATTCGAAGGGCAGGGATGGGTCCTATAATTCACCCCTCCACTTT. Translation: CASSQDSKGRDGSYNSPLHF.

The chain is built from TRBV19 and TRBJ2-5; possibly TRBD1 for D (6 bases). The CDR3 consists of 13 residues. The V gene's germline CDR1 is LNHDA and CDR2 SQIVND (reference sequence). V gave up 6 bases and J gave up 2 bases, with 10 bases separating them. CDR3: CASRGRGQETQYF. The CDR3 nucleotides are TGTGCCAGTAGGGGTAGGGGGCAAGAGACCCAGTACTTC.

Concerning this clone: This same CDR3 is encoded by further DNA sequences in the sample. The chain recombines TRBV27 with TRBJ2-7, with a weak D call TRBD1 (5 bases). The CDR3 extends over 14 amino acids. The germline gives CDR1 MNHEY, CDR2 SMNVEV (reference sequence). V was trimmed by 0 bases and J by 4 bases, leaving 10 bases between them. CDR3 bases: TGTGCCAGCAGTTTATCAACAGGTACATACGAGCAGTACTTC. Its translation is CASSLSTGTYEQYF.